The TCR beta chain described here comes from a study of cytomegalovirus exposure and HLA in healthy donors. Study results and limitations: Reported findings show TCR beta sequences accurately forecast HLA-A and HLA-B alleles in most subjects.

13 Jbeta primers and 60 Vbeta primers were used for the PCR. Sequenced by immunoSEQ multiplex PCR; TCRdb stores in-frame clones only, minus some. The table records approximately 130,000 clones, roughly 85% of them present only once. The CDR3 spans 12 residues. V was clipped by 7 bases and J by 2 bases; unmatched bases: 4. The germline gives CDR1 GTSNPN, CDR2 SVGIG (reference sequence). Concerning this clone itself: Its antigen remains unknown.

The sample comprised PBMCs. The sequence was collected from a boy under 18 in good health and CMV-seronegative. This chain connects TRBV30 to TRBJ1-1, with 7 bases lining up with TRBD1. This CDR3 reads CALGQSNTEAFF. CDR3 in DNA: TGTGCCTTGGGACAGAGTAACACTGAAGCTTTCTTT. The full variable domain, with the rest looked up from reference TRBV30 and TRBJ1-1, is SQTIHQWPATLVQPVGSPLSLECTVEGTSNPNLYWYRQAAGRGLQLLFYSVGIGQISSEVPQNLSASRPQDRQFILSSKKLLLSDSGFYLCALGQSNTEAFFGQGTRLTVV.